The entry below describes one T cell receptor beta chain. What it recognizes is unknown. The CDR3 is 15 residues long. The V segment lost 1 base and the J segment 7 bases; nucleotides outside the gene matches: 11. Germline V gene sequence: CDR1 SGHRS, CDR2 YFSETQ. The record originates from a study of blood T cells in healthy people across ages. The study's findings and limits: Per million T cells, the diversity of TCR beta decreased roughly linearly as age advanced. Unsorted PBMC input precluded a conclusive naive versus antigen-experienced comparison.

The use of a sample-barcoded 5' primer and a J-beta primer mix characterized a second PCR of 7 to 11 cycles. TCRdb fed the 5' RACE reads into MiXCR, producing one record per CDR3 protein. The sample records more than 450,000 distinct CDR3 sequences, about 29% being singletons. This sample also belongs to another study, concerning T cells of mothers and their children. According to that study: Whatever RNA was extracted went entirely into cDNA synthesis, at about 1.5 ug per 15 ul.

The origin of this receptor is a boy aged 2 to 10 in good health. Input material: blood. The chain uses TRBV5-1 and TRBJ2-7; the match to TRBD2 covers 7 bases. CDR3 nucleotide sequence: TGCGCCAGCAGCTTGCGGAATGCGGGAGTTGAAGAGCAGTACTTC. Translated: CASSLRNAGVEEQYF.